Below are 16 T cell receptor beta chains sequenced from a single sample in a study of T-cell reconstitution after alpha-beta-depleted transplantation in children. Unique molecular identifiers were incorporated when the TCRbeta library was constructed. MiXCR, applied by TCRdb to the PCR reads, yields one record per CDR3 protein. The sample records 450,000 to 700,000 distinct CDR3 sequences, roughly 30% being singletons. The source material was PBMCs, sampled before TCRalphabeta/CD19-depleted stem cell transplant. The receptor set was obtained from a boy younger than two with Wiskott-Aldrich syndrome, due to receive a stem cell transplant.

CDR3 DNA: TGTGCCAGCAGGCGGACTAGGAGCGACACCGGGGAGCTGTTTTTT. Protein product: CASRRTRSDTGELFF. The chain has TRBV2 and TRBJ2-2; 7 bases align to TRBD2. Germline values: CDR1 SNHLY, CDR2 FYNNEI. After removal of 6 bases from V and 3 bases from J, the junction contained 7 bases not matched to a gene. This CDR3 is 15 amino acids long.

The V call is TRBV20-1, the J call TRBJ2-5; 8 bases are a match to TRBD1. Germline V gene sequence: CDR1 DFQATT, CDR2 SNEGSKA (reference sequence). CDR3 size: 13 residues. V shed 6 bases and J 5 bases; nucleotides not matched to a gene: 8. The CDR3 loop reads CSATTGARETQYF. CDR3 nucleotide sequence: TGCAGTGCAACGACAGGGGCGCGGGAGACCCAGTACTTC.

This clonotype was picked up a small number of times. This chain joins TRBV5-1 and TRBJ2-5; possibly TRBD2 for D (5 bases). The CDR3 spans 15 residues. Germline V CDR1 and CDR2: SGHRS, YFSETQ. The germline V and J ends were trimmed by 4 bases and 5 bases, with 18 bases remaining between them. CDR3 bases: TGCGCCAGCAGCCTAAGCGTAGCGTCCATCGAGACCCAGTACTTC. It is translated as CASSLSVASIETQYF.

The chain employs TRBV27 and TRBJ2-1, with D perhaps matching TRBD1 (6 bases). The CDR3 consists of 14 residues. V shed 10 bases and J shed 4 bases, with 17 bases lying between them. CDR1 and CDR2 from the germline V gene are MNHEY and SMNVEV (reference sequence). DNA of the CDR3: TGTGCCACCACTGACAGGCAACCTTACAATGAGCAGTTCTTC. Translation gives CATTDRQPYNEQFF.

The V gene is TRBV24-1, the J gene TRBJ2-2; the D call may be TRBD1 or TRBD2 (5 bases each). This CDR3 comprises 13 residues. Trimming removed 7 bases at V and 7 bases at J, with 12 bases between. The germline CDR1 and CDR2 sequences are KGHDR and SFDVKD. The CDR3 sequence: CATSQGVGGELFF. The CDR3 coding sequence is TGTGCCACCAGCCAGGGAGTTGGCGGGGAGCTGTTTTTT.

The sample holds a few counts of this clonotype. V is TRBV18 and J is TRBJ1-6, with 7 bases identical to TRBD1. CDR3 size: 14 residues. Germline-derived CDR1 and CDR2 are KGHSH and LQKENI. The junction had 1 base not matched to a gene; V was cut back by 4 bases and J by 4 bases. The CDR3 is CASSQGAYNSPLHF. CDR3 in DNA: TGTGCCAGCTCACAGGGGGCTTATAATTCACCCCTCCACTTT.

This clonotype was found a few times. This chain uses TRBV29-1 with TRBJ2-1; D remains ambiguous. This CDR3 is built from 14 residues. Per the germline V gene, CDR1 is SQVTM and CDR2 is ANQGSEA. V was trimmed by 4 bases and J by 3 bases, leaving 13 bases between them. CDR3 DNA: TGCAGCGTTGCCTATCGACCTATCTACAATGAGCAGTTCTTC. It specifies CSVAYRPIYNEQFF.

This clonotype has just a few counts. The chain recombines TRBV20-1 with TRBJ2-2; D possibly corresponds to TRBD2 (5 bases). The CDR3 totals 15 residues. The germline V gene encodes CDR1 DFQATT and CDR2 SNEGSKA (reference sequence). Trimming removed 0 bases at V and 5 bases at J, with 13 bases between. This CDR3 is CSARDPTRGTGELFF. CDR3 bases: TGCAGTGCTAGAGATCCTACTAGAGGAACCGGGGAGCTGTTTTTT.

This clonotype has only a few counts. The chain recombines TRBV6-1 with TRBJ2-5, with TRBD2 as a possible D gene (6 bases). Trimming stripped 4 bases from V and 5 bases from J, with 11 bases between. This CDR3 has 13 residues. CDR1 and CDR2 (germline): MNHNS, SASEGT. This chain's CDR3 is CASSGGDGETQYF. As DNA, the CDR3 is TGTGCCAGCAGTGGCGGGGATGGGGAGACCCAGTACTTC.

As DNA, the CDR3 is TGTGCCAGCAGTTATTCGGCAGTTAAAGAGACCCAGTACTTC. It encodes CASSYSAVKETQYF. This chain joins TRBV12-3 or TRBV12-4 and TRBJ2-5; D unclear. Trimming cost V 4 bases and J 3 bases, with 12 bases left between them. The CDR3 has 14 amino acids.

The rearrangement links TRBV28 to TRBJ2-7; D might be TRBD1 or TRBD2, each matching 5 bases. CDR1 is MDHEN, CDR2 SYDVKM, per germline. The V end was cut by 2 bases, the J end by 3 bases, with 20 bases between. The CDR3 runs to 17 residues. The DNA of the CDR3 is TGTGCCAGCAGTTTACCTCTTTTGTCCGGGGCCGTCTACGAGCAGTACTTC. Translating gives CASSLPLLSGAVYEQYF.

In this sample, this clonotype is medium-sized. This chain connects TRBV7-8 to TRBJ2-2; possibly TRBD2 for D (6 bases). Trimming removed 6 bases from V and 0 bases from J, with 14 bases in between. The V gene's germline CDR1 is SGHVS and CDR2 FQNEAQ. The CDR3 contains 16 residues. CDR3 loop: CASRPYAGSNTGELFF. DNA for the CDR3: TGTGCCAGCAGACCTTACGCGGGGTCGAACACCGGGGAGCTGTTTTTT.

This clonotype has a handful of counts. The V gene is TRBV12-3 or TRBV12-4, the J gene TRBJ1-5; D gene ambiguous. V was shortened by 3 bases and J by 0 bases, with 15 bases between the two germline ends. The CDR3 contains 17 residues. The CDR3 sequence: CASSFRLGGYSNQPQHF. Written as DNA, the CDR3 is TGTGCCAGCAGTTTTAGGTTGGGAGGATATAGCAATCAGCCCCAGCATTTT.

The chain couples TRBV7-6 to TRBJ2-7; D possibly corresponds to TRBD1 (6 bases). This CDR3 is built from 15 residues. The V end was cut by 4 bases, the J end by 5 bases, with 18 bases between. Per the germline V gene, CDR1 is SGHVS and CDR2 is FNYEAQ. DNA for the CDR3: TGTGCCAGCAGCTCAGGGGACATTTTCCGGGACGAGCAGTACTTC. Protein sequence: CASSSGDIFRDEQYF.

This chain connects TRBV4-2 to TRBJ2-1; D unclear. CDR3 length: 13 residues. Germline V gives CDR1 LGHNA, CDR2 YNFKEQ. Trimming took off 3 bases at V and 6 bases at J, with 9 bases between the two ends. CDR3 region: CASSHRAINEQFF. DNA for the CDR3: TGTGCCAGCAGCCATCGCGCGATCAATGAGCAGTTCTTC.

The sample holds a few counts of this clonotype. This chain connects TRBV7-9 to TRBJ2-7; TRBD2 matches at 8 bases. The CDR3 contains 14 residues. CDR1 SEHNR and CDR2 FQNEAQ come from the germline V gene (reference sequence). The V gene end was trimmed by 4 bases and the J gene end by 3 bases; junction bases not matched to a gene: 5. DNA for the CDR3: TGTGCCAGCAGCTCGACCGGGGGGGACTACGAGCAGTACTTC. It specifies CASSSTGGDYEQYF.